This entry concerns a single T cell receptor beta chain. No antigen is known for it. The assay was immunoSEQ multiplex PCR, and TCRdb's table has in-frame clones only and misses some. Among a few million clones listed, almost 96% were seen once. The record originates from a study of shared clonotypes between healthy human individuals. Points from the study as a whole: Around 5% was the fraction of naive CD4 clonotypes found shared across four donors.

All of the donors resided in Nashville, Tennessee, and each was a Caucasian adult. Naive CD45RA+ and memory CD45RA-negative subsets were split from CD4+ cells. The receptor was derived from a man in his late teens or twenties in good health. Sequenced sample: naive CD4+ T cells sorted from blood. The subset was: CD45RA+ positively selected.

The CDR3 reads CASSTQQGSRDEQYF. As DNA, the CDR3 is TGTGCCAGCAGTACCCAACAGGGGTCTCGCGACGAGCAGTACTTC. This chain connects TRBV27 to TRBJ2-7, with 7 bases fitting TRBD1. Germline CDR1 reads MNHEY; CDR2 reads SMNVEV (reference sequence). V lost 5 bases to trimming and J lost 5 bases; unmatched junction nucleotides: 12. The CDR3 sequence is 15 residues long.